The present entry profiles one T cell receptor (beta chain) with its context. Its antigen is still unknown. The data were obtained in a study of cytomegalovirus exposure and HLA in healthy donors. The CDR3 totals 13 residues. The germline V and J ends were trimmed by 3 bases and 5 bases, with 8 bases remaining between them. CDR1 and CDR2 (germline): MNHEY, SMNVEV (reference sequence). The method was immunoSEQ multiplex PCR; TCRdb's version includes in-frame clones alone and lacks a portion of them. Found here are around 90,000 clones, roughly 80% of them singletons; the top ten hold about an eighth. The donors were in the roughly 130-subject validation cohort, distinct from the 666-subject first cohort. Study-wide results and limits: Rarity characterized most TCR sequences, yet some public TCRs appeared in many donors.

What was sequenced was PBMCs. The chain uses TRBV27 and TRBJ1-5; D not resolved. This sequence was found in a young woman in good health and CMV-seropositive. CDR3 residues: CASSFTRDQPQHF. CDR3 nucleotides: TGTGCCAGCAGTTTCACCCGGGATCAGCCCCAGCATTTT.